A single T cell receptor beta chain is shown here with its context. This specimen comes from a study of blood T cell repertoires in COVID-19. Study context: Whether acute or convalescent, the COVID-19 samples came from the United States, Italy and Spain.

In the original workflow: Counts of nucleated cells, estimated from reference gene primer amplification, were obtained. The table came from immunoSEQ multiplex PCR; TCRdb's copy has only in-frame clones and leaves some out. V, J and clone size were drawn from that table, and D and trimming were deduced from the DNA. The table includes about 160,000 clones, approximately 86% detected once. V lost 0 bases and J 11 bases, leaving 14 bases between the germline ends. The germline V gene has CDR1 LNHDA and CDR2 SQIVND (reference sequence). The CDR3 is made up of 14 amino acids. The genes are TRBV19 and TRBJ1-5; perhaps TRBD1 as D (6 bases). The sequence was obtained from a man older than 75 with COVID-19, enrolled during active disease. Specimen: peripheral blood. The CDR3 DNA reads TGTGCCAGTAGTATAGAGAGACAGGTGGCGACCCAGCATTTT. Translating it yields CASSIERQVATQHF. Based on the CDR3 plus reference TRBV19 and TRBJ1-5, the full variable domain is DGGITQSPKYLFRKEGQNVTLSCEQNLNHDAMYWYRQDPGQGLRLIYYSQIVNDFQKGDIAEGYSVSREKKESFPLTVTSAQKNPTAFYLCASSIERQVATQHFGDGTRLSIL.